This T cell receptor beta chain came from a study of OX40 agonist ivuxolimab in advanced cancers. Whole-study context: Patients with hepatocellular carcinoma, melanoma, renal cell or head and neck cancer made up the dose-escalation patients. Subjects had a mean age of around 63 years, with a range of roughly 20 to 79; just over 80% were male.

The study's findings and limits: By week 6 at 0.1 to 3.0 mg/kg, blood CD4+ and CD8+ T cells had expanded clonally.

Remarks on this clone: Its antigen is not known.

After removal of 4 bases from V and 10 bases from J, the junction contained 8 bases not matched to a gene. The CDR3 loop spans 15 amino acids. CDR1 is SGHRS and CDR2 is YFSETQ in the germline V gene. Only in-frame clones appear in the TCRdb table, and some are missing; sequencing was by immunoSEQ multiplex PCR. The sample shows some 74,000 clones, about nine tenths of them seen only once. The rearrangement links TRBV5-1 to TRBJ2-1, with TRBD2 identical over 13 bases. Sequenced here: CD4+ or CD8+ T cells sorted from blood, sampled in a trial of the OX40 agonist ivuxolimab. The receptor's source is an adult with an advanced solid tumor such as melanoma, head and neck, liver or kidney cancer. DNA for the CDR3: TGCGCCAGCAGCCGGGGACTAGCGGGATTAGGAGAGCAGTTCTTC. It encodes CASSRGLAGLGEQFF.